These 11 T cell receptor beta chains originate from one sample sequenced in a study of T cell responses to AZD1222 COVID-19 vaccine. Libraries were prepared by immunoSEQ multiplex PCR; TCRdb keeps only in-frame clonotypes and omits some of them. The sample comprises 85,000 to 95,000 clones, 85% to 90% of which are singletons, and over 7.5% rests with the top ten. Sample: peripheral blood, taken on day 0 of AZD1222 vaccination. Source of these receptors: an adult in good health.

In DNA form, the CDR3 reads TGTGCCAGCAGAATCGCGGGACTAGCGGGGGGGCGATCAAAGATAAATGAGCAGTTCTTC. It codes for CASRIAGLAGGRSKINEQFF. The chain is built from TRBV27 and TRBJ2-1; 16 nucleotides line up with TRBD2. The trim removed 6 bases at V and 7 bases at J, leaving 18 bases unmatched. Germline lookup yields CDR1 MNHEY and CDR2 SMNVEV (reference sequence). CDR3 length equals 20 residues.

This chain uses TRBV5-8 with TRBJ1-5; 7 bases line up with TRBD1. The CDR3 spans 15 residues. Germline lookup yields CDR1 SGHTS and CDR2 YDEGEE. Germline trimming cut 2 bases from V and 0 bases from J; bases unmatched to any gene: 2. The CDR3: CASSLGGYSNQPQHF. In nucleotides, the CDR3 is TGTGCCAGCAGCTTAGGGGGCTATAGCAATCAGCCCCAGCATTTT.

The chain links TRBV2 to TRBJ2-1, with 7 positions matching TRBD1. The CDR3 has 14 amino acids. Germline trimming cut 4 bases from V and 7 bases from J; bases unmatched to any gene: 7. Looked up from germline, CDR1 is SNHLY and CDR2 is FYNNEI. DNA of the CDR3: TGTGCCAGCAGTGGGGAACTACAGGGGAATGAGCAGTTCTTC. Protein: CASSGELQGNEQFF. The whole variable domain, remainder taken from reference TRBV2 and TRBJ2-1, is EPEVTQTPSHQVTQMGQEVILRCVPISNHLYFYWYRQILGQKVEFLVSFYNNEISEKSEIFDDQFSVERPDGSNFTLKIRSTKLEDSAMYFCASSGELQGNEQFFGPGTRLTVL.

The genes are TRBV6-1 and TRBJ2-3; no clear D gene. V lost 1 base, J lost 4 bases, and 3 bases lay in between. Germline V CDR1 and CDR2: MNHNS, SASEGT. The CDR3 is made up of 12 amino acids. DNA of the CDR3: TGTGCCAGCAGTGAAGTTGCAGATACGCAGTATTTT. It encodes CASSEVADTQYF.

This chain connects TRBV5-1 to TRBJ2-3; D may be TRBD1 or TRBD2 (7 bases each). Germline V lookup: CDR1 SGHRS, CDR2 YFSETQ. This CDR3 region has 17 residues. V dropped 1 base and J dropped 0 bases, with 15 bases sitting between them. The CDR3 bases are TGCGCCAGCAGCTTGTTTGGGGAGGGGGCTAGCACAGATACGCAGTATTTT. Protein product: CASSLFGEGASTDTQYF.

CDR3 nucleotides: TGTGCCAGCAGCCACCTTAGCTCTGGAAACACCATATATTTT. Amino acid sequence: CASSHLSSGNTIYF. The chain links TRBV3-1 (or the pseudogene TRBV3-2) to TRBJ1-3; no clear D gene. CDR1 and CDR2 (germline): LGHDT, YNNKEL (reference sequence). Deletions cut 3 bases from V and 0 bases from J, with 6 bases between. This CDR3 region has 14 residues.

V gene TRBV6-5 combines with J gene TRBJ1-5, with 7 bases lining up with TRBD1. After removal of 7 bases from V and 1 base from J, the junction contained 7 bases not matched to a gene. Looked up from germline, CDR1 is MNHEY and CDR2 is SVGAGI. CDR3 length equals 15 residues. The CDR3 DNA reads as TGTGCCAGCACCCCGACAGGGAGAAGCAATCAGCCCCAGCATTTT. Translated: CASTPTGRSNQPQHF.

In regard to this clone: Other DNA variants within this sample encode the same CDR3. The CDR3 coding sequence is TGCGCCAGCAGCTTAGGCGGGGGACAAGAGACCCAGTACTTC. This codes for CASSLGGGQETQYF. The rearrangement uses TRBV5-1 and TRBJ2-5; 7 positions match TRBD2. Trimming cost V 2 bases and J 2 bases; bases outside gene matches: 3. CDR1 SGHRS and CDR2 YFSETQ come from the germline V gene. The CDR3 is 14 residues long.

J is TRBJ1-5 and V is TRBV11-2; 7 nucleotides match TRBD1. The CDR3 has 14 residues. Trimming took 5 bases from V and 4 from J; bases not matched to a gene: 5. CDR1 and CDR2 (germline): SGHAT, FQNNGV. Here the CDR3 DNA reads TGTGCCAGCAGCCCGGGGACAGCTAATCAGCCCCAGCATTTT. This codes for CASSPGTANQPQHF.

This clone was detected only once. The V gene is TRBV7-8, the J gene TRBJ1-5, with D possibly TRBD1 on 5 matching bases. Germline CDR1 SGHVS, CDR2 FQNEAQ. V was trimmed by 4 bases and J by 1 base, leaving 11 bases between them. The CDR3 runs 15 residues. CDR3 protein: CASSSGGVSNQPQHF. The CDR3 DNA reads TGTGCCAGCAGCTCTGGAGGGGTGAGCAATCAGCCCCAGCATTTT. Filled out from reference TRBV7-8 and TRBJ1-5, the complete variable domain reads GAGVSQSPRYKVAKRGQDVALRCDPISGHVSLFWYQQALGQGPEFLTYFQNEAQLDKSGLPSDRFFAERPEGSVSTLKIQRTQQEDSAVYLCASSSGGVSNQPQHFGDGTRLSIL.

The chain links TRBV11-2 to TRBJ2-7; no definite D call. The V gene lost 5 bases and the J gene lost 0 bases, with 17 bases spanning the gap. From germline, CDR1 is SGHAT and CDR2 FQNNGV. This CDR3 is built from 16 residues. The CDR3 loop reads CASSTHILGYSYEQYF. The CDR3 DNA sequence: TGTGCCAGCAGCACGCACATTTTAGGATACTCCTACGAGCAGTACTTC.